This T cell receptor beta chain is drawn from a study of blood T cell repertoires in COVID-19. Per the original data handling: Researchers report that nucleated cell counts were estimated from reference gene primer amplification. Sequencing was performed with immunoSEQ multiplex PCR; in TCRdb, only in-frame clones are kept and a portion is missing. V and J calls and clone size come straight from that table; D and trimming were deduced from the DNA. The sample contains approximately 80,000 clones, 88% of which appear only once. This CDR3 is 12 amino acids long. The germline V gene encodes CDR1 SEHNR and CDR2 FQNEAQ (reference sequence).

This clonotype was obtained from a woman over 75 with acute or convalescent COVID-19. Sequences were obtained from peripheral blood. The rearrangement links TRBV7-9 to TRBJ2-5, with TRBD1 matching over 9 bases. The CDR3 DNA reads TGTGCATGGGACAGGGACGCAGAGACCCAGTACTTC. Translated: CAWDRDAETQYF.